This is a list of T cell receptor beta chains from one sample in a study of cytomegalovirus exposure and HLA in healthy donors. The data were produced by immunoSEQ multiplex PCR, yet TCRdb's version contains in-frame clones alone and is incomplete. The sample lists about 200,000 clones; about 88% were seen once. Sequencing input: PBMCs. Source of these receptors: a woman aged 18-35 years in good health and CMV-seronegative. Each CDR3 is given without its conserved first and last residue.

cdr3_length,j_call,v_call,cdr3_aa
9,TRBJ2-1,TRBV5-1,ASSSSDEQF
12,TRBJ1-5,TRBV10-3,AISVGGRDQPQH
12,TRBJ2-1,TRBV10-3,AIERDRVGNEQF
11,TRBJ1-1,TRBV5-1,ASSLAAPRGAF
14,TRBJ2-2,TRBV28,ASSLWAGANTGELF
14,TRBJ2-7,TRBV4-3,ASSQLPGTGDYEQY
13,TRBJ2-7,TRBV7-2,ASSGLAGGRYEQY
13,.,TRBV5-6,ASSQGLAGEYEQY
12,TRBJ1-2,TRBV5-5,ASSEQGTVDGYT
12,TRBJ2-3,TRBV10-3,ATSLAGPADTQY
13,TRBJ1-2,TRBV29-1,SVEDRGKANYGYT
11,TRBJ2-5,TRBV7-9,ASSLVGQETQY
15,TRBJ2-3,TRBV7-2,ASRQRDSPTSTDTQY
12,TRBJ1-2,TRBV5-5,ASSPVSPGFGYT
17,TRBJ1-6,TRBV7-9,ASSFLGQGASSYNSPLH
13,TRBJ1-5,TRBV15,ATSSRKEGFQPQH
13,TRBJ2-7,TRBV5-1,ASSPHGTGGGEQY
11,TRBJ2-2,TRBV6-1,AMRDTNTGELF
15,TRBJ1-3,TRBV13,ASSFGIQFLSGNTIY
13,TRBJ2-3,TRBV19,ASSSAGQGLDTQY
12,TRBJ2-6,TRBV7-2,ASSWAPGANVLT
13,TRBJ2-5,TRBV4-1,ASRGLAGGPYEQY
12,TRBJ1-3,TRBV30,ASMGQGIGNTIY
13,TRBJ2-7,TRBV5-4,ASSRSSGGTYEQY
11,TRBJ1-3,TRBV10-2,ASSESRGNTIY
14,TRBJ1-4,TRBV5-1,ASNRGTGGENEKLF
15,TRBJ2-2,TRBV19,ASSIGRRGVYTGELF
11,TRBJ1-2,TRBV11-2,ASSPLAGGGYT
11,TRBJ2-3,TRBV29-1,SVEWQSTDTQY
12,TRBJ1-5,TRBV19,ASSRGSGNQPQH
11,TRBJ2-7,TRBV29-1,SVGEGQNYEQY
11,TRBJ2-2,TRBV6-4,ASSDSRPGELF
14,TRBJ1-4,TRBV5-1,ASSSSGTGDGEKLF
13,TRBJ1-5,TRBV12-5,ASGLDQTGNQPQH
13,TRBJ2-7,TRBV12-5,ASGQGLAGADEQY
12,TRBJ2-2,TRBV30,AWNRSPDTGELF
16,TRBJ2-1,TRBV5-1,ASSPLAGAPSSYNEQF
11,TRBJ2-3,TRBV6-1,ASSELRADTQY
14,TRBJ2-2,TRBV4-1,ASSLMGGLDTGELF
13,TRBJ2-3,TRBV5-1,ASSLGIAFVDTQY
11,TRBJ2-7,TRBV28,ASSRGASYEQY
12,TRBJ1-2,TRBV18,ASSPGVLDYGYT
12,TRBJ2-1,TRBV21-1,ASSKTPGFTEQF
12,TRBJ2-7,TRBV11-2,ASSLEPSTYEQY
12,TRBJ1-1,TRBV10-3,AIRTPQGKAEAF
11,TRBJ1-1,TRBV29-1,SVEGRVNTEAF
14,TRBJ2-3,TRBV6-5,ASSYAAGGVTDTQY
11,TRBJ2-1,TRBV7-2,ASSLTGDREQF
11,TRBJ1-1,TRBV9,ASSVASRTEAF
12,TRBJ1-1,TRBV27,ASSLVAGGTEAF
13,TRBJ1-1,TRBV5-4,ASSSARQMNTEAF
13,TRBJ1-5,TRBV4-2,ASSQDRYSNQPQH
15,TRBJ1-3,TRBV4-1,ASSLSPQVISGNTIY
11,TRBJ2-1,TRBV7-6,ASSDYTYNEQF
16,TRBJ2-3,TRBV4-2,ASSPEGTSGPLGDTQY
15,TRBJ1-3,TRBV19,ASSIEGGHLSGNTIY
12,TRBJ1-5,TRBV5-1,ASSLVPGNQPQH
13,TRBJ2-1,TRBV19,ASTPDRSAYNEQF